This T cell receptor (beta chain) is from a study of tissue T cells after allogeneic stem cell transplantation. Clones were sequenced by immunoSEQ multiplex PCR, and TCRdb holds only the in-frame ones, with some missing. The sample lists 20,000 to 25,000 clones; about 70% were seen once. By share, this clone ranks as medium-sized. Trimming pared 7 bases from V and 3 bases from J, leaving 18 bases between. Germline CDR1 and CDR2: MNHEY and SVGAGI. The CDR3 loop spans 15 amino acids. V usage is TRBV6-5 and J usage is TRBJ1-1; D may be TRBD1 (6 bases). The sequenced sample was tissue from the ileum, obtained at autopsy. This TCR came from a female donor aged 60 or older with lung cancer. In DNA form, the CDR3 reads TGTGCCAGCATCCTGACAGGCGCCAAGGACACTGAAGCTTTCTTT. Translating it yields CASILTGAKDTEAFF.